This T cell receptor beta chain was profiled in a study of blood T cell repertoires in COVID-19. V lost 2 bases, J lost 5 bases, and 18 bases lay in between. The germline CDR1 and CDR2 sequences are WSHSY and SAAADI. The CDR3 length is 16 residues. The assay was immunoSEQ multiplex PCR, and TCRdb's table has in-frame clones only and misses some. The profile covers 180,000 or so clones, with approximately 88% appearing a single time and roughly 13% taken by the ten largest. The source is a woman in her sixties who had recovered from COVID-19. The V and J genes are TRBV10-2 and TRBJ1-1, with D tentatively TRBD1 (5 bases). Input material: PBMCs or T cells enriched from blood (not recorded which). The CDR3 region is CASSEVGRAIRTEAFF. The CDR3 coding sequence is TGCGCCAGCAGTGAGGTCGGCAGGGCCATCAGGACTGAAGCTTTCTTT.